This T cell receptor beta chain came from a study of cytomegalovirus exposure and HLA in healthy donors. Study at large: Unique TCRs from HLA-typed donors, about 78 million of them, were held in an early data release.

General observations from the study: Cytomegalovirus-associated TCR beta chains were listed, numbering 164. In a later analysis, at a false discovery rate of 0.05, roughly 17,000 TCR beta sequences matched HLA alleles. In a later analysis, DRB1 alleles had the most associated TCRs; HLA-C alleles the fewest.

The PCR used 60 Vbeta and 13 Jbeta primers. Produced via immunoSEQ multiplex PCR; TCRdb's table is partial and in-frame only. The data show 75,000 to 90,000 clones, around 10% seen once. This clone was recorded a few times. Its antigen is undetermined. The CDR3 length is 16 residues. V lost 1 base and J 4 bases, leaving 15 bases between the germline ends. Per germline, CDR1 SEHNR and CDR2 FQNEAQ (reference sequence). Sequenced material: PBMCs. The gene calls are TRBV7-9 and TRBJ2-3; a possible D gene is TRBD2 (6 bases). The sequence was obtained from a man aged 60 to 75 in good health and CMV-seropositive. CDR3 sequence: CASSLDIGSGSDTQYF. The DNA of the CDR3 is TGTGCCAGCAGCTTAGATATCGGGAGTGGCTCAGATACGCAGTATTTT.